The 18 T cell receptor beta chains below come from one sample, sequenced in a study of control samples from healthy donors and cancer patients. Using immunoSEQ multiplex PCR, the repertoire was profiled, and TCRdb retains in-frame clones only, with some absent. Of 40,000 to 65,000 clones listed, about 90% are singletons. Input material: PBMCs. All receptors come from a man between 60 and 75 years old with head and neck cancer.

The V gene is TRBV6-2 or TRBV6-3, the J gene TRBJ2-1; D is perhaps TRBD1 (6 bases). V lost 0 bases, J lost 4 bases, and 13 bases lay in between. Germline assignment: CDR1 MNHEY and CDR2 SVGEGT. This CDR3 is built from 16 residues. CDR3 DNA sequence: TGTGCCAGCAGTTACTCGACGCCAGGGGCGTACAATGAGCAGTTCTTC. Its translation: CASSYSTPGAYNEQFF.

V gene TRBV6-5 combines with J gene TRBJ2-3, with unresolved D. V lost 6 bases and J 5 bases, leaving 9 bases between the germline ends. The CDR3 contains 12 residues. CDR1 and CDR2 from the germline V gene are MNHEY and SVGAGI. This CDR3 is CASSNVGDTQYF. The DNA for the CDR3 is TGTGCCAGCAGCAACGTGGGAGATACGCAGTATTTT.

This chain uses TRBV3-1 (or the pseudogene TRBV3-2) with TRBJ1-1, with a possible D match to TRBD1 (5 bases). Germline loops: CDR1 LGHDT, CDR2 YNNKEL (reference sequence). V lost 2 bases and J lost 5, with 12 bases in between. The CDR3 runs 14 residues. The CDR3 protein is CASSQQGGGTEAFF. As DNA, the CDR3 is TGTGCCAGCAGCCAACAGGGAGGTGGGACTGAAGCTTTCTTT.

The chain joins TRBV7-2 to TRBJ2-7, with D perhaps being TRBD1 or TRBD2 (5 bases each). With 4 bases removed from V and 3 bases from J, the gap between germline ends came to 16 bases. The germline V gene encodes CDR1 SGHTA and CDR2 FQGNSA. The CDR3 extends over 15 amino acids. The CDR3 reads CASSSAGTADYEQYF. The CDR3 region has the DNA TGTGCCAGCAGCTCCGCCGGGACGGCTGACTACGAGCAGTACTTC. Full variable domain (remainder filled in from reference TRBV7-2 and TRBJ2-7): GAGVSQSPSNKVTEKGKDVELRCDPISGHTALYWYRQSLGQGLEFLIYFQGNSAPDKSGLPSDRFSAERTGGSVSTLTIQRTQQEDSAVYLCASSSAGTADYEQYFGPGTRLTVT.

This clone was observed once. The CDR3 nucleotides are TGTGCCAGCAGCTCACGCGGGGAGAACACTGAAGCTTTCTTT. This encodes CASSSRGENTEAFF. The chain is built from TRBV7-2 and TRBJ1-1; D remains unclear. The V gene lost 4 bases and the J gene lost 1 base, with 10 bases spanning the gap. Germline V gives CDR1 SGHTA, CDR2 FQGNSA. The CDR3 is made up of 14 amino acids.

CDR3 residues: CASSVYHSSYEQYF. In DNA form, the CDR3 reads TGTGCCAGCAGCGTTTATCACAGCTCCTACGAGCAGTACTTC. The chain couples TRBV9 to TRBJ2-7; D unclear. The V and J ends lost 2 bases and 0 bases respectively, with 9 bases between them. CDR1 and CDR2 (germline): SGDLS, YYNGEE. This CDR3 comprises 14 residues.

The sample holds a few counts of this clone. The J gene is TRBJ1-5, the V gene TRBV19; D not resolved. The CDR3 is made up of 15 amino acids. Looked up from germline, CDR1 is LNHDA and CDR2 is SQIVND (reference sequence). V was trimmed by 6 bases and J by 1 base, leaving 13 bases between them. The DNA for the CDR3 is TGTGCCAGTAGCGCCCCTATTCGGAGCAATCAGCCCCAGCATTTT. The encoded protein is CASSAPIRSNQPQHF. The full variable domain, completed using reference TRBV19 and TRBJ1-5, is DGGITQSPKYLFRKEGQNVTLSCEQNLNHDAMYWYRQDPGQGLRLIYYSQIVNDFQKGDIAEGYSVSREKKESFPLTVTSAQKNPTAFYLCASSAPIRSNQPQHFGDGTRLSIL.

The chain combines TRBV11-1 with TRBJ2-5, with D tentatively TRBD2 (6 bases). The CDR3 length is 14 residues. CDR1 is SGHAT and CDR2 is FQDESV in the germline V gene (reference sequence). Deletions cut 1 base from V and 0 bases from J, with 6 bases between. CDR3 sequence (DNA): TGTGCCAGCAGCTTAGGGACTAACCAAGAGACCCAGTACTTC. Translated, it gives CASSLGTNQETQYF. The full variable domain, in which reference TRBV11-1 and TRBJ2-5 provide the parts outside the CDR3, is EAEVAQSPRYKITEKSQAVAFWCDPISGHATLYWYRQILGQGPELLVQFQDESVVDDSQLPKDRFSAERLKGVDSTLKIQPAELGDSAMYLCASSLGTNQETQYFGPGTRLLVL.

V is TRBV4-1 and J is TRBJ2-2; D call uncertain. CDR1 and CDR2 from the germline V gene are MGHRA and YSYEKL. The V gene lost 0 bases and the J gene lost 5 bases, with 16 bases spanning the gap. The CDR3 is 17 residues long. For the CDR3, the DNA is TGCGCCAGCAGCCAAGAGCTTCAGGAGTCTCGGACCGGGGAGCTGTTTTTT. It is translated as CASSQELQESRTGELFF.

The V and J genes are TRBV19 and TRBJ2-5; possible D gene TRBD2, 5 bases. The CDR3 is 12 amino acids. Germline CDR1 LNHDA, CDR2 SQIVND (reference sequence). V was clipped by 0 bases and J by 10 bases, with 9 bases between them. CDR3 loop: CASSIDSGIQYF. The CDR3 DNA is TGTGCCAGTAGTATAGACTCGGGGATCCAGTACTTC.

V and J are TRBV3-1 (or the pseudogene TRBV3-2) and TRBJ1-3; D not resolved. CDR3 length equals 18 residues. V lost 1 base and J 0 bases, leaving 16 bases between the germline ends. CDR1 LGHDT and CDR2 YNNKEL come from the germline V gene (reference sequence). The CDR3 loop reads CASSQVYGLVSSGNTIYF. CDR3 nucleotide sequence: TGTGCCAGCAGCCAAGTTTACGGACTTGTATCCTCTGGAAACACCATATATTTT.

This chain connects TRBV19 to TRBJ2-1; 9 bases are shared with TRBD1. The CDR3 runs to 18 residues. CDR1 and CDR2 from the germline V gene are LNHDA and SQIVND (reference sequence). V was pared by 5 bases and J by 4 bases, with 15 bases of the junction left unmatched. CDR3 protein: CASSPAGTGRLLYNEQFF. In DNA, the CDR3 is TGTGCCAGTAGTCCCGCCGGGACAGGGAGGCTCTTGTACAATGAGCAGTTCTTC.

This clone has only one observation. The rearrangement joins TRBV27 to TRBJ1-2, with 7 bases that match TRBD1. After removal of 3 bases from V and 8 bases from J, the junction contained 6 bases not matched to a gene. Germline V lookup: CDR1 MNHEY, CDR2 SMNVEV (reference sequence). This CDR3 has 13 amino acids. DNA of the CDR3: TGTGCCAGCAGTTTCTTAGACAGGGTCGGCTACACCTTC. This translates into CASSFLDRVGYTF.

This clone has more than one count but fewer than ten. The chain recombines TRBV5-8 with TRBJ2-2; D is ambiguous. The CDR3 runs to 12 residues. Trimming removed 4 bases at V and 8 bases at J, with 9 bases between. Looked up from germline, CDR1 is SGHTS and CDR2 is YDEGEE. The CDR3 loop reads CASSPRWGELFF. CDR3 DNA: TGTGCCAGCAGCCCTCGTTGGGGGGAGCTGTTTTTT.

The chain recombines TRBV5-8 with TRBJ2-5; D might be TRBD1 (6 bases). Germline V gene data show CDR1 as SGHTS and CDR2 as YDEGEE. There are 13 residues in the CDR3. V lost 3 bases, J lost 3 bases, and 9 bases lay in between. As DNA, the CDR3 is TGTGCCAGCAGCTCGGACAGAAAAGAGACCCAGTACTTC. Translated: CASSSDRKETQYF.

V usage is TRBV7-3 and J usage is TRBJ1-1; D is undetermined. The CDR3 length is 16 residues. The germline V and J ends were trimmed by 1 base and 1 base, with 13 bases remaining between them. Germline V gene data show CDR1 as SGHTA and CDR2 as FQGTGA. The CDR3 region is CASSLNPYSANTEAFF. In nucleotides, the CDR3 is TGTGCCAGCAGCTTAAATCCCTACTCTGCGAACACTGAAGCTTTCTTT.

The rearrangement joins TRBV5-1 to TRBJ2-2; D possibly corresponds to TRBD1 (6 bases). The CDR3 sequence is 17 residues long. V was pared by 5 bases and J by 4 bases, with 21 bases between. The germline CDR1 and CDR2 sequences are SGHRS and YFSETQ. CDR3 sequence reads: CASSSHRVKSVTGELFF. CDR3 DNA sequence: TGCGCCAGCAGTAGCCACAGGGTTAAATCGGTCACCGGGGAGCTGTTTTTT.

The chain's CDR3 is CASSYVSSGTEAFF. For the CDR3, the DNA is TGTGCCAGCAGTTACGTGAGCTCAGGGACTGAAGCTTTCTTT. This sequence joins TRBV6-2 or TRBV6-3 and TRBJ1-1; D perhaps matches TRBD1 (5 bases). Trimming shortened V by 2 bases and J by 5 bases, and 12 bases separated the two germline ends. The germline V gene has CDR1 MNHEY and CDR2 SVGEGT. The length of the CDR3 is 14 residues.